Listed below are T cell receptor beta chains from one sample, sequenced in a study of PD-L1 blockade in urothelial cancer. TCRdb keeps only in-frame clones here, not all; method: immunoSEQ multiplex PCR. The sample has some 80,000 clones; roughly 90% are singletons. The material was PBMCs, obtained around atezolizumab (anti-PD-L1) treatment. These receptor sequences come from an older woman with urothelial cancer. The CDR3 runs from the conserved cysteine through the conserved F or W. The order of the fields is clone size, J gene, D gene, V gene, CDR3 protein, CDR3 DNA. A D gene is named only where the DNA matches it firmly. Where a row states a size, it is once, few, many or the class of an expanded clone; other rows omit it.

NA,TRBJ2-2,TRBD2,TRBV10-3,CAISGGLAGAAGELFF,TGTGCCATCAGTGGGGGACTAGCGGGAGCGGCCGGGGAGCTGTTTTTT
NA,TRBJ2-3,NA,TRBV18,CASSPGAATDTQYF,TGTGCCAGCTCACCAGGGGCAGCCACAGATACGCAGTATTTT
few,TRBJ2-2,TRBD1,TRBV19,CASSGGQAGKAGELFF,TGTGCCAGTAGCGGGGGACAGGCGGGGAAAGCCGGGGAGCTGTTTTTT
NA,TRBJ2-7,NA,TRBV28,CASSFTTYEQYF,TGTGCCAGCAGTTTCACTACCTACGAGCAGTACTTC
NA,TRBJ2-3,TRBD1,TRBV6-5,CASSPRDSGWDTQYF,TGTGCCAGCAGTCCCCGGGACAGCGGTTGGGATACGCAGTATTTT
NA,TRBJ1-1,TRBD1,TRBV5-6,CASSLGQGDPATTEAFF,TGTGCCAGCAGCTTGGGGCAGGGGGACCCGGCTACCACTGAAGCTTTCTTT
NA,TRBJ2-1,NA,TRBV5-6,CASSYTGYNEQFF,TGTGCCAGCAGTTATACAGGGTACAATGAGCAGTTCTTC
NA,TRBJ2-2,NA,TRBV29-1,CSVPTGSGTGELFF,TGCAGCGTCCCCACAGGGTCGGGCACCGGGGAGCTGTTTTTT
once,TRBJ2-1,NA,TRBV11-3,CASSLVRSAYNEQFF,TGTGCCAGCAGCTTAGTCCGGTCGGCCTACAATGAGCAGTTCTTC
NA,TRBJ1-4,NA,TRBV25-1,CASSELAGQGDEKLFF,TGTGCCAGCAGTGAATTGGCAGGGCAAGGTGATGAAAAACTGTTTTTT
NA,TRBJ2-1,TRBD2,TRBV5-4,CASSFKRERDNEQFF,TGTGCCAGCAGCTTCAAGCGGGAGAGGGACAATGAGCAGTTCTTC
NA,TRBJ2-7,TRBD2,TRBV6-1,CAIAGLDRYEQYF,TGTGCCATCGCAGGACTAGATCGGTACGAGCAGTACTTC
NA,TRBJ2-5,NA,TRBV5-8,CASSLRKYSGETQYF,TGTGCCAGCAGCCTACGTAAATACAGCGGAGAGACCCAGTACTTC
NA,TRBJ2-7,TRBD2,TRBV2,CASSEVGLGDWRDEQYF,TGTGCCAGCAGTGAAGTGGGACTAGGGGACTGGAGAGACGAGCAGTACTTC
NA,TRBJ2-7,TRBD2,TRBV28,CASRRGTSGSHEQYF,TGTGCCAGCAGGCGCGGGACTAGCGGGAGCCACGAGCAGTACTTC
NA,TRBJ2-7,TRBD1,TRBV13,CASSSARTGGTYEQYF,TGTGCCAGCAGCAGCGCGAGGACAGGGGGGACCTACGAGCAGTACTTC
NA,TRBJ1-1,NA,TRBV6-5,CASSYTGVGWTEAFF,TGTGCCAGCAGTTACACAGGAGTAGGGTGGACTGAAGCTTTCTTT
few,TRBJ2-1,TRBD2,TRBV5-1,CASSYTSGSYNEQFF,TGCGCCAGCAGCTATACTAGCGGGTCCTACAATGAGCAGTTCTTC
NA,TRBJ2-3,NA,TRBV5-5,CASSLGGESTDTQYF,TGTGCCAGCAGCTTGGGTGGGGAGAGCACAGATACGCAGTATTTT
NA,TRBJ2-7,NA,TRBV27,CASGTGIHYEQYF,TGTGCCAGCGGAACCGGGATCCACTACGAGCAGTACTTC
NA,TRBJ2-1,TRBD2,TRBV5-6,CASHFSGRVEQFF,TGTGCCAGCCACTTTAGCGGGAGGGTTGAGCAGTTCTTC
NA,TRBJ2-7,TRBD1,TRBV5-4,CASSLGDSTYEQYF,TGTGCCAGCAGCTTGGGGGACAGCACATACGAGCAGTACTTC
once,TRBJ2-5,TRBD2,TRBV7-9,CASSAGLAGIETQYF,TGTGCCAGCAGCGCAGGACTAGCGGGCATCGAGACCCAGTACTTC
NA,TRBJ1-4,TRBD1,TRBV10-2,CASSGTGGMVGLFF,TGCGCCAGCAGTGGGACAGGGGGAATGGTTGGACTGTTTTTT
NA,TRBJ2-7,TRBD1,TRBV27,CASSFGTGGAEQYF,TGTGCCAGCAGTTTCGGGACAGGGGGCGCCGAGCAGTACTTC
NA,TRBJ2-1,TRBD2,TRBV30,CAWSLGLAGGPDEQFF,TGTGCCTGGAGTCTCGGACTAGCGGGAGGGCCCGATGAGCAGTTCTTC
NA,TRBJ2-7,TRBD1,TRBV6-1,CASEPSGTGAYEQYF,TGTGCCAGCGAGCCTTCCGGGACAGGTGCCTACGAGCAGTACTTC
NA,TRBJ1-2,NA,TRBV5-1,CASSLDLPYGYTF,TGCGCCAGCAGCTTGGACTTACCGTATGGCTACACCTTC
NA,TRBJ2-5,NA,TRBV5-5,CASSLNSQKTQYF,TGTGCCAGCAGCTTGAACAGCCAGAAGACCCAGTACTTC
NA,TRBJ2-2,NA,TRBV4-1,CASSQEPYTGATSNTGELFF,TGCGCCAGCAGCCAAGAACCCTACACCGGAGCTACCTCGAACACCGGGGAGCTGTTTTTT
NA,TRBJ2-1,TRBD2,TRBV2,CASRLAGSGNEQFF,TGTGCCAGCAGGTTAGCGGGGAGCGGTAATGAGCAGTTCTTC
few,TRBJ2-7,NA,TRBV4-2,CASSRNDLDFYEQYF,TGTGCCAGCAGCCGTAACGACCTAGATTTCTACGAGCAGTACTTC
NA,TRBJ2-3,NA,TRBV4-2,CASSQGLSTDTQYF,TGTGCCAGCAGCCAGGGACTCTCCACAGATACGCAGTATTTT
once,TRBJ1-3,NA,TRBV19,CASSPTGSRNTIYF,TGTGCCAGTAGTCCGACAGGTTCTCGAAACACCATATATTTT
NA,TRBJ2-7,NA,TRBV6-5,CASSYSTGLYEQYF,TGTGCCAGCAGTTACTCGACGGGACTCTACGAGCAGTACTTC
NA,TRBJ1-6,NA,TRBV10-3,CAISELISSYNSPLHF,TGTGCCATCAGTGAACTGATATCCTCCTATAATTCACCCCTCCACTTT
NA,TRBJ1-4,TRBD1,TRBV7-2,CASSADRGSEKLFF,TGTGCCAGCAGCGCGGACAGGGGAAGTGAAAAACTGTTTTTT
NA,TRBJ2-7,TRBD1,TRBV30,CAWRLGQGAYEQYF,TGTGCCTGGAGACTGGGACAGGGGGCTTACGAGCAGTACTTC
NA,TRBJ2-7,TRBD1,TRBV5-1,CASSLARGQFSSYEQYF,TGCGCCAGCAGCTTGGCTCGGGGACAGTTTAGCTCCTACGAGCAGTACTTC
NA,TRBJ2-1,TRBD2,TRBV4-2,CASSQDGAGGTYNEQFF,TGTGCCAGCAGCCAAGATGGCGCGGGGGGGACCTACAATGAGCAGTTCTTC
NA,TRBJ2-7,NA,TRBV2,CASSEATGWAEQYF,TGTGCCAGCAGTGAGGCCACAGGTTGGGCCGAGCAGTACTTC
NA,TRBJ2-3,TRBD2,TRBV6-4,CASSPRLAGPDTQYF,TGTGCCAGCAGCCCCCGACTAGCGGGGCCAGATACGCAGTATTTT
NA,TRBJ1-1,NA,TRBV6-5,CASSSDSVITEAFF,TGTGCCAGCAGTTCGGACAGTGTGATAACTGAAGCTTTCTTT
NA,TRBJ1-1,NA,TRBV19,CASSIRPRESTEAFF,TGTGCCAGTAGTATCCGGCCTAGGGAGAGCACTGAAGCTTTCTTT
NA,TRBJ1-1,NA,TRBV18,CASSPTMAEVMNTEAFF,TGTGCCAGCTCACCGACTATGGCAGAAGTGATGAACACTGAAGCTTTCTTT
NA,TRBJ2-1,TRBD2,TRBV4-2,CASSQERGGLAGSNEQFF,TGTGCCAGCAGCCAAGAGAGGGGGGGACTAGCGGGATCCAATGAGCAGTTCTTC
NA,TRBJ2-2,NA,TRBV19,CASSIAGLNGELFF,TGTGCCAGTAGTATCGCAGGGCTGAACGGGGAGCTGTTTTTT
once,TRBJ2-3,NA,TRBV7-8,CASSFWARQGGTQYF,TGTGCCAGCAGCTTTTGGGCCAGGCAGGGGGGTACGCAGTATTTT
NA,TRBJ2-7,TRBD2,TRBV5-4,CASSPHRGGSVEQYF,TGTGCCAGCAGCCCCCATCGGGGGGGATCGGTCGAGCAGTACTTC
NA,TRBJ2-5,TRBD2,TRBV29-1,CSVEDLAEQETQDF,TGCAGCGTTGAAGACCTAGCGGAGCAAGAGACCCAGGACTTC
NA,TRBJ2-1,TRBD2,TRBV28,CASSSELAGGEQFF,TGTGCCAGCAGTTCTGAACTAGCGGGAGGGGAGCAGTTCTTC
NA,TRBJ2-3,TRBD1,TRBV6-5,CASSQTDRATDTQYF,TGTGCCAGCAGTCAGACGGACAGGGCGACAGATACGCAGTATTTT
NA,TRBJ1-1,TRBD1,TRBV5-1,CASNGDREDTEAFF,TGCGCCAGCAACGGGGACAGGGAAGACACTGAAGCTTTCTTT
NA,TRBJ1-1,NA,TRBV28,CASSFQGGPGTEAFF,TGTGCCAGCAGTTTTCAGGGAGGGCCGGGGACTGAAGCTTTCTTT
NA,TRBJ2-7,TRBD1,TRBV6-6,CASGDRGGRGEQYF,TGTGCCAGCGGGGACAGGGGGGGTAGAGGCGAGCAGTACTTC